This T cell receptor (beta chain) was obtained from a study of T cell repertoires in cytomegalovirus infection. Study at large: Through public TCR beta signatures, both CMV infection and matching HLA type were indicated.

TCRdb used MiXCR to reprocess the reads, holding one entry per CDR3 protein. The table includes just over 450,000 distinct CDR3 sequences, roughly 46% detected once. This clonotype appeared a few times. Antigen: not known. Study-level points and caveats: The ex vivo response was dominated by HLA-C-restricted CMV-specific TCR beta clonotypes.

The CDR3 loop spans 15 amino acids. The V segment lost 3 bases and the J segment 5 bases; nucleotides outside the gene matches: 4. Germline CDR1 is MRHNA and CDR2 is SNTAGT. J is TRBJ2-3 and V is TRBV6-4, with 11 nucleotides matching TRBD2. The sample consisted of cultured PBMCs, taken from culture after CMV antigen stimulation. The TCR originated in a human donor in good health (CMV status not recorded). Some clones in this sample may be carry-over from other donors' samples. The CDR3, as DNA: TGTGCCAGCAGTGAACATAGCGGGGGGGGAGATACGCAGTATTTT. Translation gives CASSEHSGGGDTQYF.